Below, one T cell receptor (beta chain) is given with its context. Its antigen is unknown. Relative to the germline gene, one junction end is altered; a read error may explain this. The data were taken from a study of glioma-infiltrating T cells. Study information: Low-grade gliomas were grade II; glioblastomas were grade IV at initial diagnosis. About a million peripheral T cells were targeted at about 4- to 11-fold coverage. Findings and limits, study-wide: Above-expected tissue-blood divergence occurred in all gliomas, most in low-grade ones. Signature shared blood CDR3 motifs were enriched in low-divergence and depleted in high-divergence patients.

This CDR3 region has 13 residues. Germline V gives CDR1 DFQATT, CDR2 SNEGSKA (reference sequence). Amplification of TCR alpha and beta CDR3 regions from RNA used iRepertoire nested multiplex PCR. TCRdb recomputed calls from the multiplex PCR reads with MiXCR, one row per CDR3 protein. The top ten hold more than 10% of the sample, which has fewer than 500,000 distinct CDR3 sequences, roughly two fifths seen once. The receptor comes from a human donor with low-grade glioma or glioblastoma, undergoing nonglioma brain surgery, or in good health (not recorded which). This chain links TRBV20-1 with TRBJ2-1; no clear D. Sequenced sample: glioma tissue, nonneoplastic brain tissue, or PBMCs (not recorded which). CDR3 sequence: CSVRTGSYNELFF. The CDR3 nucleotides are TGCAGTGTCAGGACGGGCTCCTACAATGAGCTGTTCTTC.